This T cell receptor beta chain was found in a study of cytotoxic CD8 clonotypes in ibrutinib-treated CLL. Study conclusions and caveats: Private clonotypes, not public ones, expanded at ibrutinib response.

V was trimmed by 7 bases and J by 4 bases, leaving 14 bases between them. Germline CDR1 and CDR2: MDHEN and SYDVKM. The CDR3 spans 14 residues. Some clones are missing from TCRdb's copy, which holds only in-frame ones; the method was immunoSEQ multiplex PCR. The sample holds roughly 130,000 clones, approximately 80% seen once. From cryopreserved PBMCs came 2 to 2.5 micrograms of genomic DNA used for TCR beta libraries. Concerning this clone: The antigen remains unidentified.

This specimen was PBMCs, taken after 12 months of ibrutinib treatment. The V gene is TRBV28, the J gene TRBJ1-3, with a tentative D call TRBD1 (5 bases). This clonotype was obtained from a human donor with chronic lymphocytic leukemia. The chain's CDR3 is CASTPGSPGNTIYF. The DNA of the CDR3 is TGTGCCAGCACCCCAGGGTCCCCAGGAAACACCATATATTTT.